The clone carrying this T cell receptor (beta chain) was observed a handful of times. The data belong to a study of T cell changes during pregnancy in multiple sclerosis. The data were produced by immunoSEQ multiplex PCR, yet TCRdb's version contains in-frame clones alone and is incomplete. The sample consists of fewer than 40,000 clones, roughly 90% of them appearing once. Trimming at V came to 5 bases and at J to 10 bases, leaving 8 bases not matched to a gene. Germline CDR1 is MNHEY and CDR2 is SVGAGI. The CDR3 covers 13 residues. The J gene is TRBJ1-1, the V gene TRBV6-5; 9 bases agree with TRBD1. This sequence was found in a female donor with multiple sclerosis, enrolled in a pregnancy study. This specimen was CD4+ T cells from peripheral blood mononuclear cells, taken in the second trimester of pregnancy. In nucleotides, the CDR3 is TGTGCCAGCAGTCCGGGGACAGGGCTAGCAGCTTTCTTT. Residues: CASSPGTGLAAFF.